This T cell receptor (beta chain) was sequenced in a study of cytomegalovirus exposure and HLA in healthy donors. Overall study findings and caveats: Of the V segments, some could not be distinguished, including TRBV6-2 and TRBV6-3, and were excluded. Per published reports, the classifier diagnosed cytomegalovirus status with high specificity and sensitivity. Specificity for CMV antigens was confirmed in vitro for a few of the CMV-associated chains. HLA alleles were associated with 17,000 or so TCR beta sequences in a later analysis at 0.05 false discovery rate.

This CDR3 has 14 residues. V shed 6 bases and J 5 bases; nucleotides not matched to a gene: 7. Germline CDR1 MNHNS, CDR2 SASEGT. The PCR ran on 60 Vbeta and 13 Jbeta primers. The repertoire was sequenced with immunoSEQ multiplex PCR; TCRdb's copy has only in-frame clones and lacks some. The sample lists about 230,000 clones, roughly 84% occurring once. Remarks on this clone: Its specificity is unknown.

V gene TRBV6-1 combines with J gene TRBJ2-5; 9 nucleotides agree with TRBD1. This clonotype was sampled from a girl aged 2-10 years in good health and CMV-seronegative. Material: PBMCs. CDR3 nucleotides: TGTGCCAGCAGGACAGGGGGGGGGAGGGAGACCCAGTACTTC. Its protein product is CASRTGGGRETQYF.